The 20 T cell receptor beta chains listed next were all sequenced from one sample in a study of blood T cell repertoires in COVID-19. Produced via immunoSEQ multiplex PCR; TCRdb's table is partial and in-frame only. There are about 130,000 clones in the sample; 87% occur only once, and more than 3.5% lies in the top ten. Input material: peripheral blood. These receptors were obtained from an older woman with acute or convalescent COVID-19.

This chain links TRBV19 with TRBJ1-2; TRBD1 is a possible D gene (5 bases). The CDR3 is 16 residues long. CDR1 LNHDA and CDR2 SQIVND come from the germline V gene (reference sequence). Deletions cut 6 bases from V and 0 bases from J, with 17 bases between. The CDR3 sequence: CASRTPGLTSNYGYTF. The CDR3 DNA reads as TGTGCCAGTAGAACCCCGGGACTCACGTCTAACTATGGCTACACCTTC.

The chain links TRBV6-6 to TRBJ2-7, with a possible D match to TRBD2 (5 bases). Trimming pared 0 bases from V and 6 bases from J, leaving 9 bases between. The CDR3 has 13 amino acids. Germline V CDR1 and CDR2: MNHNY, SVGAGI (reference sequence). Here the CDR3 reads CASSYSTEGEQYV. CDR3 sequence (DNA): TGTGCCAGCAGTTACTCGACTGAGGGCGAGCAGTACGTC.

In DNA, the CDR3 is TGTGCCAGCAGCCGGACGGGACTAGAAGAGACCCAGTACTTC. Amino acids: CASSRTGLEETQYF. The rearrangement joins TRBV5-6 to TRBJ2-5; 8 bases are a match to TRBD2. In germline, CDR1 is SGHDT, CDR2 YYEEEE. J gave up 3 bases and V 4 bases, and 5 bases lay outside the gene matches. This CDR3 contains 14 residues.

The genes are TRBV30 and TRBJ2-2; TRBD2 matches at 10 bases. Per germline, CDR1 GTSNPN and CDR2 SVGIG (reference sequence). Trimming at V came to 5 bases and at J to 1 base, leaving 13 bases not matched to a gene. This CDR3 contains 18 residues. CDR3 coding DNA: TGTGCCTGGGTTCGACGCCGGGAGCGGGAGGGGAACACCGGGGAGCTGTTTTTT. This translates into CAWVRRREREGNTGELFF.

The chain carries TRBV6-2 or TRBV6-3 and TRBJ2-1, with D perhaps TRBD2 (6 bases). This CDR3 has 16 amino acids. CDR1 and CDR2 from the germline V gene are MNHEY and SVGEGT. The ends were cut back, 0 bases at V and 7 bases at J, with 16 bases in the middle. CDR3 sequence: CASSYSGAGRRNEQFF. CDR3 coding DNA: TGTGCCAGCAGTTACTCAGGGGCGGGAAGACGGAATGAGCAGTTCTTC.

J is TRBJ2-1 and V is TRBV6-1; 14 bases map to TRBD2. V trimming: 4 bases; J trimming: 7 bases; junction bases outside the gene matches: 6. Germline V CDR1 and CDR2: MNHNS, SASEGT. This CDR3 is 16 amino acids long. CDR3 sequence (DNA): TGTGCCAGCAGTGGGGGACTAGCGGGAGCCACGAATGAGCAGTTCTTC. This codes for CASSGGLAGATNEQFF.

The chain is built from TRBV6-1 and TRBJ1-5; tentatively, D is TRBD1 (5 bases). The length of the CDR3 is 14 residues. V was pared by 3 bases and J by 4 bases, with 10 bases between. Per the germline V gene, CDR1 is MNHNS and CDR2 is SASEGT. CDR3 protein: CASSDPGRNQPQHF. In DNA, the CDR3 is TGTGCCAGCAGTGATCCAGGGAGGAATCAGCCCCAGCATTTT.

The chain couples TRBV7-9 to TRBJ1-1; 7 bases map to TRBD1. V shed 5 bases and J 3 bases; nucleotides not matched to a gene: 12. The CDR3 covers 16 residues. Per the germline V gene, CDR1 is SEHNR and CDR2 is FQNEAQ (reference sequence). CDR3 bases: TGTGCCAGCAGCCCCAGACAGGGAGCGTATCACACTGAAGCTTTCTTT. Encoded protein: CASSPRQGAYHTEAFF.

V and J are TRBV3-1 (or the pseudogene TRBV3-2) and TRBJ2-2; D not certain. Trimming took 4 bases from V and 6 from J, leaving 15 bases between them. CDR3 length: 15 amino acids. Per germline, CDR1 LGHDT and CDR2 YNNKEL (reference sequence). The CDR3 region has the DNA TGTGCCAGCAGCCCGCCGCTGACTGTGTCCGGGGAGCTGTTTTTT. Protein product: CASSPPLTVSGELFF.

The chain combines TRBV5-4 with TRBJ1-1; 7 nucleotides align to TRBD1. The germline gives CDR1 SGHNT, CDR2 YYREEE (reference sequence). Trimming removed 5 bases from V and 4 bases from J; junction bases left unmatched: 5. The CDR3 covers 13 residues. The CDR3: CASRPQGGTEAFF. DNA for the CDR3: TGTGCCAGCAGACCGCAGGGGGGCACTGAAGCTTTCTTT.

V and J are TRBV6-5 and TRBJ2-1, with 9 bases lining up with TRBD1. Germline CDR1 is MNHEY and CDR2 is SVGAGI. V lost 6 bases to trimming and J lost 6 bases; unmatched junction nucleotides: 6. The length of the CDR3 is 14 residues. CDR3 loop: CASRGTGWGNEQFF. The CDR3 DNA is TGTGCCAGCAGGGGGACAGGGTGGGGCAATGAGCAGTTCTTC.

The chain recombines TRBV28 with TRBJ2-1, with D perhaps matching TRBD1 (6 bases). CDR1 is MDHEN, CDR2 SYDVKM, per germline. Between the trimmed V and J ends, which lost 10 bases and 8 bases, there was a span of 12 bases. This CDR3 region has 11 residues. In DNA, the CDR3 is TGTGCCACCGGCAGGGGCGATGAGCAGTTCTTC. It codes for CATGRGDEQFF. Looking up the rest from reference TRBV28 and TRBJ2-1 gives the full variable domain: DVKVTQSSRYLVKRTGEKVFLECVQDMDHENMFWYRQDPGLGLRLIYFSYDVKMKEKGDIPEGYSVSREKKERFSLILESASTNQTSMYLCATGRGDEQFFGPGTRLTVL.

The rearrangement uses TRBV5-1 and TRBJ1-5; perhaps TRBD1 as D (5 bases). The germline gives CDR1 SGHRS, CDR2 YFSETQ. V lost 0 bases to trimming and J lost 2 bases, with 9 bases between them. The CDR3 loop spans 15 amino acids. The CDR3 loop reads CASSLDGHRNQPQHF. In nucleotides, the CDR3 is TGCGCCAGCAGCTTGGATGGACACCGCAATCAGCCCCAGCATTTT.

The rearrangement links TRBV25-1 to TRBJ2-5; D perhaps matches TRBD1 (5 bases). Trimming removed 1 base from V and 5 bases from J, with 14 bases in between. The CDR3 totals 15 residues. Germline assignment: CDR1 MGHDK and CDR2 SYGVNS. CDR3 amino acids: CASSESGQGWETQYF. Written as DNA, the CDR3 is TGTGCCAGCAGTGAATCTGGGCAGGGATGGGAGACCCAGTACTTC.

V gene TRBV5-1 combines with J gene TRBJ2-3, with 15 nucleotides matching TRBD2. This CDR3 contains 16 residues. The V gene end was trimmed by 5 bases and the J gene end by 2 bases; junction bases not matched to a gene: 3. Germline CDR1 reads SGHRS; CDR2 reads YFSETQ. In nucleotides, the CDR3 is TGCGCCAGCAGTAGGACTAGCGGGAGGGACACAGATACGCAGTATTTT. It is translated as CASSRTSGRDTDTQYF.

V gene TRBV18 combines with J gene TRBJ2-5; 7 bases are a match to TRBD2. Unmatched junction bases numbered 5, after V lost 5 bases and J lost 14 bases. Germline V gives CDR1 KGHSH, CDR2 LQKENI. This CDR3 has 10 residues. CDR3: CASSAGTTYF. The CDR3 DNA follows: TGTGCCAGCTCAGCCGGGACTACCTACTTC.

This chain uses TRBV5-1 with TRBJ2-2; tentative D call: TRBD2 (6 bases). The CDR3 is made up of 15 amino acids. The germline V and J ends were trimmed by 4 bases and 0 bases, with 10 bases remaining between them. From germline, CDR1 is SGHRS and CDR2 YFSETQ. This chain's CDR3 is CASSVTSSNTGELFF. The CDR3 region has the DNA TGCGCCAGCAGCGTTACTAGCTCGAACACCGGGGAGCTGTTTTTT.

Only one count was recorded for this clone. This rearrangement joins TRBV5-1 to TRBJ2-2; 12 bases are shared with TRBD2. Per the germline V gene, CDR1 is SGHRS and CDR2 is YFSETQ. The CDR3 consists of 16 residues. J lost 7 bases, V lost 4 bases, and 8 bases had no gene match. CDR3 coding DNA: TGCGCCAGCAGCCTGACTAGCGGGAGCTCTCACGGGGAGCTGTTTTTT. Translated, it gives CASSLTSGSSHGELFF.

This clone appeared once. The chain is built from TRBV10-1 and TRBJ2-3; 8 bases agree with TRBD2. This CDR3 spans 13 amino acids. Germline CDR1 WNHNN, CDR2 SYGVQD (reference sequence). V shed 7 bases, J shed 7 bases, and the junction held 7 bases outside the gene matches. The CDR3 region is CASNDAGGNTQYF. The DNA of the CDR3 is TGCGCCAGCAATGACGCGGGAGGAAATACGCAGTATTTT.

This clone was detected once. The chain uses TRBV27 and TRBJ1-5; no firm D call. The ends were cut back, 3 bases at V and 0 bases at J, with 9 bases in the middle. This CDR3 is 15 amino acids long. Germline V CDR1 and CDR2: MNHEY, SMNVEV (reference sequence). CDR3 region: CASSFRGVSNQPQHF. The CDR3 region has the DNA TGTGCCAGCAGTTTCCGGGGAGTTAGCAATCAGCCCCAGCATTTT.